This entry is about one T cell receptor (beta chain). This sample is part of a study of blood T cell repertoires in COVID-19. Overall study: The United States, Italy and Spain supplied acute and convalescent COVID-19 samples. T cells, B-cell-depleted T cells, or PBMCs supplied cDNA or gDNA.

The authors' processing: Scientists estimated how many nucleated cells there were by amplifying reference gene primers. The table came from immunoSEQ multiplex PCR; TCRdb's copy has only in-frame clones and leaves some out. The V and J calls and clone size were taken over from that table, and D and trimming were inferred from the DNA. The sample consists of some 100,000 clones, roughly 88% of them appearing once. CDR1 is SNHLY, CDR2 FYNNEI, per germline. The CDR3 length is 13 residues. V lost 7 bases and J lost 10; bases outside the gene matches: 8. Sequenced sample: peripheral blood. J is TRBJ2-1 and V is TRBV2; 9 bases are a match to TRBD1. The TCR was taken from a woman aged 55 to 70 with acute or convalescent COVID-19. CDR3 in DNA: TGTGCCAGCACTCCGGGACAGGGTCAAGAGCAGTTCTTC. It encodes CASTPGQGQEQFF.